This T cell receptor (beta chain) was captured in a study of technical replicates of blood from several donors. Assay: immunoSEQ multiplex PCR; the TCRdb copy retains only in-frame clones and omits some. The sample records approximately 75,000 clones, 95% to 98% being singletons. The CDR3 is 13 residues long. Trimming left V 5 bases short and J 4 bases short, with 9 bases between. Germline CDR1 is MDHEN and CDR2 is SYDVKM. In regard to this clone: In the same sample, other DNA sequences code for this CDR3.

This receptor was identified in a human donor in good health. Source material: T cells isolated from PBMCs. The chain uses TRBV28 and TRBJ2-1, with D perhaps TRBD2 (5 bases). CDR3 protein: CASSPPGYNEQFF. In DNA, the CDR3 is TGTGCCAGCAGTCCCCCGGGGTACAATGAGCAGTTCTTC.